The 27 T cell receptor beta chains reported below all come from one sample, sequenced in a study of T-cell reconstitution after alpha-beta-depleted transplantation in children (dated by TCRdb to 2015 to 2016). Library preparation was by PCR. Sequenced using an Illumina HiSeq 2500. Molecular barcoding was employed in the preparation of TCR libraries, with unique molecular identifiers being used to normalize TCRbeta repertoire quantification. In-frame beta chains were kept once TCRdb had trimmed the public reads at Q25 with fastp and called clones with MiXCR. Each CDR3 protein gets just one entry, which takes the most common genes and DNA from the rows behind it. The sample records 400,000 to 500,000 distinct CDR3 sequences, approximately 10% of which are singletons. 4.5% to 6.5% of the sample is held by the ten biggest clonotypes. The source was PBMCs from the stem cell graft donor, collected from the stem cell graft. Receptors originate from a human donor who donated a stem cell graft to a child with acute myeloid leukemia.

This clonotype was seen more than once but under ten times. The rearrangement links TRBV5-1 to TRBJ1-4; 7 bases map to TRBD1. Germline CDR1 is SGHRS and CDR2 is YFSETQ. Germline trimming cut 5 bases from V and 6 bases from J; bases unmatched to any gene: 16. The CDR3 is 17 amino acids. The CDR3 loop reads CASRRDSQLIFDEKLFF. The CDR3 bases are TGCGCCAGCAGAAGGGACAGCCAACTGATTTTTGATGAAAAACTGTTTTTT.

Turning to this clonotype: Being one base from a much bigger clone, this may be a read error. CDR3 nucleotide sequence: TGTGCTACTGGTTTGGGACAGTTGATAGGCTACACCTTC. Translated: CATGLGQLIGYTF. The J gene is TRBJ1-2, the V gene TRBV12-5; 7 nucleotides agree with TRBD1. In germline, CDR1 is LGHNT, CDR2 FRNRAP. This CDR3 has 13 residues.

The chain employs TRBV13 and TRBJ2-1, with a weak D call TRBD1 (6 bases). V was shortened by 5 bases and J by 6 bases, with 14 bases between the two germline ends. This CDR3 is built from 14 residues. The germline gives CDR1 PRHDT, CDR2 FYEKMQ (reference sequence). CDR3 protein: CASSPGQTINEQFF. For the CDR3, the DNA is TGTGCCAGCAGCCCCGGACAGACGATCAATGAGCAGTTCTTC.

The chain uses TRBV6-1 and TRBJ2-2, with D perhaps matching TRBD1 (6 bases). V dropped 7 bases and J dropped 4 bases, with 7 bases sitting between them. Germline CDR1 is MNHNS and CDR2 is SASEGT. The CDR3 spans 12 residues. In DNA form, the CDR3 reads TGTGCCAGCATGACAGGCACCGGGGAGCTGTTTTTT. Protein product: CASMTGTGELFF.

This clonotype was seen more than once but under ten times. The chain recombines TRBV5-5 with TRBJ1-5; D gene unclear. The V end lost 3 bases, the J end lost 3 bases, and 16 bases lay between the germline ends. Germline V lookup: CDR1 SGHKS, CDR2 YYEKEE (reference sequence). The CDR3 sequence is 16 residues long. CDR3 in DNA: TGTGCCAGCAGCTCCGAAGCCAGTTTAGCCAATCAGCCCCAGCATTTT. Residues: CASSSEASLANQPQHF.

This clonotype has a handful of counts. This chain connects TRBV20-1 to TRBJ1-1; 7 bases agree with TRBD1. V was clipped by 0 bases and J by 10 bases; unmatched bases: 5. Germline assignment: CDR1 DFQATT and CDR2 SNEGSKA (reference sequence). The length of the CDR3 is 12 residues. The CDR3 region is CSARDAQGGAFF. The DNA of the CDR3 is TGCAGTGCTAGAGATGCCCAGGGGGGAGCTTTCTTT.

The chain links TRBV29-1 to TRBJ2-2; D possibly corresponds to TRBD2 (7 bases). The V and J ends lost 8 bases and 4 bases respectively, with 20 bases between them. Germline CDR1 reads SQVTM; CDR2 reads ANQGSEA. This CDR3 is built from 15 residues. As DNA, the CDR3 is TGCAGCACTTGGGGTTCGGCGGGGGCCACCGGGGAGCTGTTTTTT. Amino acids: CSTWGSAGATGELFF.

V usage is TRBV15 and J usage is TRBJ2-3; D is undetermined. V was clipped by 4 bases and J by 6 bases, with 11 bases between them. Germline V CDR1 and CDR2: LNHNV, YYDKDF (reference sequence). This CDR3 has 13 amino acids. CDR3 region: CATSIRFGDTQYF. The CDR3, as DNA: TGTGCCACCAGCATCCGGTTCGGTGATACGCAGTATTTT.

Many counts were recorded for this clonotype. The chain joins TRBV12-3 or TRBV12-4 to TRBJ2-4, with 8 bases lining up with TRBD1. This CDR3 is 14 amino acids long. The ends lost 2 bases at V and 7 bases at J; junction bases unmatched: 4. The CDR3 loop reads CASSLFRGQNIQYF. In DNA, the CDR3 is TGTGCCAGCAGTTTATTCAGGGGGCAGAACATTCAGTACTTC.

This clonotype turned up a few times. The V gene is TRBV7-2, the J gene TRBJ1-6; unclear D gene. Germline V gene data show CDR1 as SGHTA and CDR2 as FQGNSA. Trimming cost V 7 bases and J 0 bases, with 7 bases left between them. CDR3 length: 14 residues. The DNA of the CDR3 is TGTGCCAGCAAAAATAGCTCCTATAATTCACCCCTCCACTTT. Residues: CASKNSSYNSPLHF.

This clonotype has a handful of counts. The chain links TRBV12-3 or TRBV12-4 to TRBJ2-2; TRBD2 aligns across 12 bases. CDR3 length: 16 amino acids. The trim removed 6 bases at V and 1 base at J, leaving 3 bases unmatched. CDR3 loop: CASRRTSGENTGELFF. Here the CDR3 DNA reads TGTGCCAGCAGGAGGACTAGCGGGGAGAACACCGGGGAGCTGTTTTTT.

This clonotype was counted only a few times. V gene TRBV5-8 combines with J gene TRBJ1-5; 7 nucleotides agree with TRBD1. Germline CDR1 is SGHTS and CDR2 is YDEGEE. This CDR3 contains 15 residues. V lost 4 bases to trimming and J lost 10 bases; unmatched junction nucleotides: 14. This CDR3 is CASSSLTGPVGPQHF. The CDR3 nucleotides are TGTGCCAGCAGCAGCTTGACAGGGCCCGTTGGCCCCCAGCATTTT.

The chain carries TRBV10-3 and TRBJ2-1, with 8 bases lining up with TRBD2. V shed 5 bases, J shed 6 bases, and the junction held 9 bases outside the gene matches. Germline values: CDR1 ENHRY, CDR2 SYGVKD. The CDR3 covers 15 residues. The CDR3 reads CAISQPTGTSNEQFF. The DNA of the CDR3 is TGTGCCATCAGTCAACCTACCGGGACTAGCAATGAGCAGTTCTTC.

This clonotype was detected a few times. This chain uses TRBV5-5 with TRBJ1-2; 10 bases match TRBD1. CDR1 and CDR2 (germline): SGHKS, YYEKEE (reference sequence). V trimming: 4 bases; J trimming: 7 bases; junction bases outside the gene matches: 7. The CDR3 extends over 14 amino acids. The CDR3 DNA follows: TGTGCCAGCAGCCAGGGACAGGGGTTGTCTGGCTACACCTTC. Translating gives CASSQGQGLSGYTF.

This clonotype occurred a few times. The gene calls are TRBV5-1 and TRBJ2-3, with 8 bases aligning to TRBD2. V lost 2 bases and J lost 7; bases outside the gene matches: 6. The germline V gene encodes CDR1 SGHRS and CDR2 YFSETQ. The CDR3 loop spans 14 amino acids. The CDR3 DNA reads TGCGCCAGCAGCTTAGCGGGAGTTACGAATACGCAGTATTTT. Translating gives CASSLAGVTNTQYF.

This clonotype was counted ten times or more. The chain employs TRBV24-1 and TRBJ2-1; D perhaps matches TRBD1 (5 bases). The V and J ends lost 5 bases and 9 bases respectively, with 13 bases between them. Germline V gene sequence: CDR1 KGHDR, CDR2 SFDVKD. The CDR3 covers 13 residues. The CDR3 sequence is CATSVTAGGEQFF. CDR3 nucleotide sequence: TGTGCCACCAGTGTGACAGCCGGCGGTGAGCAGTTCTTC.

This clonotype has a count of ten or more. This chain joins TRBV10-3 and TRBJ1-1; no definite D call. CDR1 ENHRY and CDR2 SYGVKD come from the germline V gene. The CDR3 contains 14 residues. V was pared by 3 bases and J by 2 bases, with 10 bases between. CDR3 amino acids: CAISDRHTNTEAFF. The CDR3 nucleotides are TGTGCCATCAGTGATCGACACACTAACACTGAAGCTTTCTTT.

This clonotype was seen a handful of times. The J gene is TRBJ1-5, the V gene TRBV12-3 or TRBV12-4; weak D call: TRBD1 (6 bases). Trimming took off 5 bases at V and 1 base at J, with 12 bases between the two ends. This CDR3 spans 15 amino acids. The CDR3 sequence is CASSGTGTSNQPQHF. CDR3 nucleotide sequence: TGTGCCAGCAGTGGAACCGGGACAAGCAATCAGCCCCAGCATTTT.

This clonotype was seen at least ten times. This chain connects TRBV4-1 to TRBJ2-1, with 8 bases fitting TRBD2. The CDR3 sequence is 15 residues long. The germline V gene encodes CDR1 MGHRA and CDR2 YSYEKL. Losses at the gene ends were 3 bases for V and 6 bases for J; bases not matched to a gene: 7. CDR3 bases: TGCGCCAGCAGCCAGAGGCGGGGGGATATCAATGAGCAGTTCTTC. Protein product: CASSQRRGDINEQFF.

This clonotype was observed a single time. A single base separates this from a much larger clone, so it may be a read error. The chain recombines TRBV5-1 with TRBJ2-2; D is unresolved. This CDR3 is 12 amino acids long. Germline CDR1 is SGHRS and CDR2 is YFSETQ. CDR3 region: CASSFPGRELLF. CDR3 nucleotide sequence: TGCGCCAGCAGCTTCCCCGGCCGCGAGCTGCTTTTT. Filled out from reference TRBV5-1 and TRBJ2-2, the complete variable domain reads KAGVTQTPRYLIKTRGQQVTLSCSPISGHRSVSWYQQTPGQGLQFLFEYFSETQRNKGNFPGRFSGRQFSNSRSEMNVSTLELGDSALYLCASSFPGRELLFGEGSRLTVL.

This clonotype has a handful of counts. The V and J genes are TRBV28 and TRBJ2-7; tentative D call: TRBD2 (6 bases). CDR1 and CDR2 (germline): MDHEN, SYDVKM. The V end lost 7 bases, the J end lost 2 bases, and 9 bases lay between the germline ends. This CDR3 has 12 amino acids. CDR3: CASTGGAYEQYF. DNA for the CDR3: TGTGCCAGCACTGGCGGGGCCTACGAGCAGTACTTC. Full variable domain (missing parts from reference TRBV28 and TRBJ2-7): DVKVTQSSRYLVKRTGEKVFLECVQDMDHENMFWYRQDPGLGLRLIYFSYDVKMKEKGDIPEGYSVSREKKERFSLILESASTNQTSMYLCASTGGAYEQYFGPGTRLTVT.

This rearrangement joins TRBV11-1 to TRBJ2-2, with a weak D call TRBD2 (6 bases). CDR1 is SGHAT and CDR2 is FQDESV in the germline V gene (reference sequence). The CDR3 is 14 residues long. V shed 6 bases and J shed 8 bases, with 16 bases lying between them. Here the CDR3 reads CASRTTLAPGELFF. The CDR3, as DNA: TGTGCCAGCAGGACAACTCTAGCGCCGGGGGAGCTGTTTTTT.

The rearrangement uses TRBV15 and TRBJ2-5; D gene uncertain. V lost 0 bases and J lost 5, with 7 bases in between. This CDR3 region has 13 residues. Germline V gives CDR1 LNHNV, CDR2 YYDKDF (reference sequence). CDR3 sequence reads: CATSRDSSETQYF. The CDR3, as DNA: TGTGCCACCAGCAGAGATAGCTCCGAGACCCAGTACTTC.

This chain connects TRBV20-1 to TRBJ1-5; D possibly corresponds to TRBD1 (5 bases). Germline V CDR1 and CDR2: DFQATT, SNEGSKA (reference sequence). Trimming left V 6 bases short and J 2 bases short, with 14 bases between. The CDR3 extends over 14 amino acids. The CDR3 DNA reads as TGCAGTGCAAGTAAGCAGGGAGGCAATCAGCCCCAGCATTTT. Its translation: CSASKQGGNQPQHF.

This clonotype appeared a few times. The J gene is TRBJ2-2, the V gene TRBV5-1, with 8 bases aligning to TRBD2. Looked up from germline, CDR1 is SGHRS and CDR2 is YFSETQ. This CDR3 contains 16 residues. J was trimmed by 0 bases and V by 4 bases; bases with no gene match: 5. Here the CDR3 reads CASSRNSGANTGELFF. CDR3 DNA sequence: TGCGCCAGCAGCAGGAATAGCGGGGCGAACACCGGGGAGCTGTTTTTT.

This clonotype was counted only a few times. This chain uses TRBV25-1 with TRBJ1-4; D uncertain. Germline assignment: CDR1 MGHDK and CDR2 SYGVNS. With 8 bases removed from V and 8 bases from J, the gap between germline ends came to 9 bases. CDR3 length: 11 residues. CDR3 amino acids: CASGQAEKLFF. The CDR3 bases are TGTGCCAGCGGCCAGGCGGAAAAACTGTTTTTT.

This chain connects TRBV6-5 to TRBJ2-2; a weak D match, TRBD2 (6 bases). CDR1 is MNHEY, CDR2 SVGAGI, per germline. The CDR3 spans 12 residues. V was trimmed by 7 bases and J by 6 bases, leaving 9 bases between them. CDR3 DNA: TGTGCCAGCACCCCGGGAGCCGGGGAGCTGTTTTTT. Translation gives CASTPGAGELFF.